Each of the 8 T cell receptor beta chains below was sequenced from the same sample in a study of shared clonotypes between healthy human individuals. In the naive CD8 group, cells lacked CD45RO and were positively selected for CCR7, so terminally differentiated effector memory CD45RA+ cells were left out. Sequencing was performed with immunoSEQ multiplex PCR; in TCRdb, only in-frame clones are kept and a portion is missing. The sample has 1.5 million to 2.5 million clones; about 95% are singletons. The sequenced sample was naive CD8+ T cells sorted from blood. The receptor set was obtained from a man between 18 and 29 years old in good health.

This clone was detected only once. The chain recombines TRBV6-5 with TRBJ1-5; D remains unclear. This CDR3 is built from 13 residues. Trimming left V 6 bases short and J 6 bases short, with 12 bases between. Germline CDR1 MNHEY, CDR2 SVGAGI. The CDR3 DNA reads TGTGCCAGCAGCCCCGATTGGATTCAGCCCCAGCATTTT. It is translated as CASSPDWIQPQHF.

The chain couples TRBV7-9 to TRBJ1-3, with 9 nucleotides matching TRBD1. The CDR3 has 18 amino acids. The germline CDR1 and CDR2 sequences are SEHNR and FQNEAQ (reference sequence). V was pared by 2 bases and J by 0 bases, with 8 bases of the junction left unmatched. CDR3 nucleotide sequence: TGTGCCAGCAGCTTACCCAGAAGACAGGGGGACTCTGGAAACACCATATATTTT. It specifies CASSLPRRQGDSGNTIYF.

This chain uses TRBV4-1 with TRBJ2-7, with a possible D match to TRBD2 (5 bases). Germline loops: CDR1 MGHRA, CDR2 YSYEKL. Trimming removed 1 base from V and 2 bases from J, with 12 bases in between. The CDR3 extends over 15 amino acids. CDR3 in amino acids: CASSQVVPGTYEQYF. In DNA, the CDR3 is TGCGCCAGCAGCCAAGTCGTACCGGGAACCTACGAGCAGTACTTC.

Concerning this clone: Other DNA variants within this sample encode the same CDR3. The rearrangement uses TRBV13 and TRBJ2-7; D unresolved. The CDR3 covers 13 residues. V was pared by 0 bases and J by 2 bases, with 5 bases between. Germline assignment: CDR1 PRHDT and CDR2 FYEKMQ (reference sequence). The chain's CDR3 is CASSLGSAYEQYF. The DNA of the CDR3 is TGTGCCAGCAGCTTAGGCAGCGCCTACGAGCAGTACTTC. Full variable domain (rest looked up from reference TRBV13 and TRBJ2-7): AAGVIQSPRHLIKEKRETATLKCYPIPRHDTVYWYQQGPGQDPQFLISFYEKMQSDKGSIPDRFSAQQFSDYHSELNMSSLELGDSALYFCASSLGSAYEQYFGPGTRLTVT.

The CDR3 nucleotides are TGCGCCAGCAGTTTAGTAGCGGGAGGCTACGAGCAGTACTTC. This codes for CASSLVAGGYEQYF. This chain links TRBV4-1 with TRBJ2-7; 10 positions agree with TRBD2. The V segment lost 6 bases and the J segment 3 bases; nucleotides outside the gene matches: 5. Germline CDR1 and CDR2: MGHRA and YSYEKL. The CDR3 has 14 residues.

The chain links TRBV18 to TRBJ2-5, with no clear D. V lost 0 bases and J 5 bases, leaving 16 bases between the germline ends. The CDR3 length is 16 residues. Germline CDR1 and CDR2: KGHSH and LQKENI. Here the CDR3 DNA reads TGTGCCAGCTCACCACCGGTGGCGGAAGTTAGTGAGACCCAGTACTTC. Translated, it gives CASSPPVAEVSETQYF.

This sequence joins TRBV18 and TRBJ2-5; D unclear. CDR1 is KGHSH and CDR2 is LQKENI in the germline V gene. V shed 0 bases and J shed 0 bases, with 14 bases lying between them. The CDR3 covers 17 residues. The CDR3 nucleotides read TGTGCCAGCTCACCACCAGGCAGTGATTGGTACCAAGAGACCCAGTACTTC. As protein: CASSPPGSDWYQETQYF. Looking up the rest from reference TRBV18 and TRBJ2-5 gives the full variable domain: NAGVMQNPRHLVRRRGQEARLRCSPMKGHSHVYWYRQLPEEGLKFMVYLQKENIIDESGMPKERFSAEFPKEGPSILRIQQVVRGDSAAYFCASSPPGSDWYQETQYFGPGTRLLVL.

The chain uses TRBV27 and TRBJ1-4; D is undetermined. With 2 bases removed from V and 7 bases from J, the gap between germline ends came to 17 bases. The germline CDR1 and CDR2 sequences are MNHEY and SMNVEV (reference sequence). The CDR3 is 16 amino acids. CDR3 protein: CASSLNLSAGFEKLFF. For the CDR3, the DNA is TGTGCCAGCAGTTTAAACCTATCAGCGGGTTTTGAAAAACTGTTTTTT.